A selection of T cell receptor beta chains follows, all from one sample in a study of cytomegalovirus exposure and HLA in healthy donors. Clones were read by immunoSEQ multiplex PCR, and TCRdb kept only the in-frame ones, dropping some. This sample has more than 85,000 clones; 13% to 15% occur once, and the top ten carry 0.83%. The sequencing sample was made of PBMCs. These TCRs come from a female donor in good health and CMV-seronegative. Each CDR3 is given with its conserved first and last residue. Fields, in order: D gene, J gene, clone size, V gene, CDR3 protein, CDR3 DNA. D genes are given only for firm matches. The listing skips clone size in some rows; elsewhere it reads once, few, many or a size class.

NA	TRBJ1-1	NA	TRBV5-1	CASSLVESMNTEAFF	TGCGCCAGCAGCTTGGTTGAGAGCATGAACACTGAAGCTTTCTTT
NA	TRBJ2-1	NA	TRBV5-1	CASSLAGMWAGEIRWSYNEQFF	TGCGCCAGCAGCTTGGCGGGTATGTGGGCAGGGGAGATCCGATGGTCCTACAATGAGCAGTTCTTC
NA	TRBJ2-7	NA	TRBV28	CASTNPGGLNEQYF	TGTGCCAGCACCAACCCAGGGGGGTTGAACGAGCAGTACTTC
NA	TRBJ2-7	few	TRBV18	CASSPGSEEQYF	TGTGCCAGCTCACCGGGTTCGGAGGAGCAGTACTTC
NA	TRBJ1-2	NA	TRBV9	CASSVGASPSNYGYTF	TGTGCCAGCAGCGTAGGGGCCAGTCCAAGTAACTATGGCTACACCTTC
NA	TRBJ2-7	NA	TRBV4-2	CASSEGGLDSSYEQYF	TGTGCCAGCAGCGAAGGGGGACTCGACAGCTCCTACGAGCAGTACTTC
TRBD2	TRBJ2-5	few	TRBV2	CASRATSGRAFETQYF	TGTGCCAGCAGGGCAACTAGCGGGAGGGCCTTTGAGACCCAGTACTTC
TRBD1	TRBJ1-1	NA	TRBV2	CALDRGGDEAFF	TGTGCCCTTGACAGGGGGGGGGATGAAGCTTTCTTT
NA	TRBJ2-1	NA	TRBV7-2	CASSETPGLEFF	TGTGCCAGCAGCGAAACCCCCGGACTTGAGTTCTTC
TRBD1	TRBJ2-2	NA	TRBV2	CASRDREVGELFF	TGTGCCAGCAGGGACAGGGAGGTAGGGGAGCTGTTTTTT
TRBD1	TRBJ1-3	NA	TRBV30	CALTLGRTGRDVYF	TGTGCCCTCACCCTGGGACGGACAGGGAGAGACGTATATTTT
NA	TRBJ2-5	few	TRBV5-1	CASSLGLRVEQYF	TGCGCCAGCAGCTTGGGCCTCAGGGTGGAGCAGTACTTC
TRBD1	TRBJ1-5	NA	TRBV5-8	CASWDGPGTGLRPQHF	TGTGCCAGCTGGGACGGCCCTGGGACAGGGTTACGGCCCCAGCATTTT
NA	TRBJ2-2	few	TRBV2	CASSPRGSNTGELFF	TGTGCCAGCAGCCCTAGGGGGTCGAACACCGGGGAGCTGTTTTTT
TRBD2	TRBJ2-7	NA	TRBV19	CASTRLAGENSYEQYF	TGTGCCAGTACTCGACTAGCGGGAGAGAACTCCTACGAGCAGTACTTC
TRBD1	TRBJ2-7	few	TRBV6-5	CATSKKTGLTYEQYF	TGTGCCACCTCCAAAAAGACAGGGTTGACCTACGAGCAGTACTTC
NA	TRBJ1-2	few	TRBV13	CASSLWTEDFNYGYTF	TGTGCCAGCAGCTTATGGACAGAAGATTTTAACTATGGCTACACCTTC
TRBD1	TRBJ1-5	NA	TRBV2	CASSTDRGRDQPQHF	TGTGCCAGCAGTACAGACAGGGGTAGGGATCAGCCCCAGCATTTT
NA	TRBJ2-7	few	TRBV5-4	CASGASSYEQYF	TGTGCCTCAGGGGCCTCTTCCTACGAGCAGTACTTC
NA	TRBJ2-5	few	TRBV6-5	CASSLRGGGETQYF	TGTGCCAGCTCCCTTCGAGGGGGTGGAGAGACCCAGTACTTC
NA	TRBJ1-2	NA	TRBV2	CASSTDRGGEYGYTF	TGTGCCAGCAGTACAGACCGGGGGGGGGAATATGGCTACACCTTC
NA	TRBJ2-3	NA	TRBV7-6	CASSLGPGGGVADTQYF	TGTGCCAGCAGCTTAGGTCCTGGGGGAGGTGTGGCAGATACGCAGTATTTT
TRBD1	TRBJ2-7	few	TRBV7-9	CASSPASGQGAYEQYF	TGTGCCAGCAGCCCAGCCTCGGGACAGGGGGCCTACGAGCAGTACTTC
NA	TRBJ2-1	few	TRBV7-2	CASSLEVVASYAEQFF	TGTGCCAGCAGCTTAGAGGTGGTAGCGTCGTACGCGGAGCAGTTCTTC
NA	TRBJ1-1	few	TRBV6-1	CASSPSIGTEAFF	TGTGCCAGCAGTCCCTCAATCGGGACTGAAGCTTTCTTT
NA	TRBJ1-4	NA	TRBV29-1	CSVEGELGEKLFF	TGCAGCGTTGAGGGCGAACTTGGGGAAAAACTGTTTTTT
TRBD1	TRBJ1-3	NA	TRBV7-2	CASSRTGVPGNTIYF	TGTGCCAGCAGCCGAACAGGGGTGCCTGGAAACACCATATATTTT
NA	TRBJ1-5	NA	TRBV9	CASSVEGGNQPQHF	TGTGCCAGCAGCGTAGAGGGGGGCAATCAGCCCCAGCATTTT
NA	TRBJ1-4	NA	TRBV19	CASSAPGIKHEKLFF	TGTGCCAGTAGTGCACCGGGAATTAAACATGAAAAACTGTTTTTT
TRBD2	TRBJ2-5	few	TRBV2	CASSGLAGRKETQYF	TGTGCCAGCAGTGGACTAGCGGGGAGGAAGGAGACCCAGTACTTC
TRBD1	TRBJ2-1	NA	TRBV7-9	CASSFGTGSYNEQFF	TGTGCCAGCAGCTTCGGGACAGGGTCCTACAATGAGCAGTTCTTC
TRBD1	TRBJ2-1	few	TRBV5-1	CASSLMTGGGNEQFF	TGCGCCAGCAGCCTAATGACAGGGGGCGGAAATGAGCAGTTCTTC
NA	TRBJ1-2	NA	TRBV27	CASSLSYYYGYTF	TGTGCCAGCAGTTTATCTTACTACTATGGCTACACCTTC
NA	TRBJ2-5	few	TRBV4-3	CASSQGWAGETQYF	TGCGCCAGCAGCCAAGGGTGGGCAGGAGAGACCCAGTACTTC
TRBD1	TRBJ1-1	few	TRBV15	CATSADRGYTEAFF	TGTGCCACCAGTGCCGACAGGGGATACACTGAAGCTTTCTTT
TRBD2	TRBJ2-1	few	TRBV7-2	CASSLTSGGAYEQFF	TGTGCCAGCAGCTTAACTAGCGGGGGGGCCTATGAGCAGTTCTTC
TRBD2	TRBJ2-1	NA	TRBV9	CASSVLERGGVEQFF	TGTGCCAGCAGCGTTCTGGAGCGGGGGGGCGTTGAGCAGTTCTTC
NA	TRBJ2-7	few	TRBV7-2	CASSHESYEQYF	TGTGCCAGCAGCCATGAGAGCTACGAGCAGTACTTC
NA	TRBJ2-5	few	TRBV30	CAWSARETQYF	TGTGCCTGGAGTGCCAGGGAGACCCAGTACTTC
TRBD1	TRBJ1-5	few	TRBV18	CASSPGQGRDQPQHF	TGTGCCAGCTCACCAGGACAGGGCCGCGATCAGCCCCAGCATTTT
NA	TRBJ1-1	NA	TRBV18	CASSPTTGNTEAFF	TGTGCCAGCTCACCTACGACAGGGAACACTGAAGCTTTCTTT
TRBD2	TRBJ2-5	NA	TRBV6-5	CASSYFGREMEETQYF	TGTGCCAGCAGTTACTTTGGGCGGGAGATGGAAGAGACCCAGTACTTC
TRBD1	TRBJ1-2	NA	TRBV4-3	CASSQALGQGGGYTF	TGCGCCAGCAGCCAAGCCCTGGGACAGGGAGGTGGCTACACCTTC
NA	TRBJ1-5	NA	TRBV5-5	CASGGAGNQPQHF	TGTGCCAGCGGGGGGGCTGGCAATCAGCCCCAGCATTTT
NA	TRBJ2-5	few	TRBV2	CASRAGPGETQYF	TGTGCCAGCAGAGCAGGGCCCGGGGAGACCCAGTACTTC
NA	TRBJ2-3	NA	TRBV6-4	CATSTGAGTDTQYF	TGTGCCACCTCCACTGGGGCAGGCACAGATACGCAGTATTTT
NA	TRBJ2-7	NA	TRBV30	CAWSYSNYEQYF	TGTGCCTGGAGCTACAGTAACTACGAGCAGTACTTC
NA	TRBJ1-1	NA	TRBV7-2	CASSLGRVPNTEAFF	TGTGCCAGCAGCTTAGGTCGGGTTCCTAACACTGAAGCTTTCTTT
TRBD1	TRBJ2-1	few	TRBV11-3	CASSSGGGDRGRNEQFF	TGTGCCAGCAGCTCAGGGGGTGGGGACAGGGGGCGAAATGAGCAGTTCTTC
TRBD2	TRBJ2-1	few	TRBV7-6	CASRDSAGGPGFNEQFF	TGTGCCAGCAGAGACTCGGCGGGAGGGCCCGGCTTTAATGAGCAGTTCTTC
TRBD1	TRBJ1-2	NA	TRBV27	CASSSGQGAPNYGYTF	TGTGCCAGCAGTTCCGGACAGGGAGCCCCTAACTATGGCTACACCTTC
NA	TRBJ1-1	NA	TRBV6-6	CASSSYGAPEAFF	TGTGCCAGCAGTTCATACGGTGCACCCGAAGCTTTCTTT
TRBD1	TRBJ1-5	NA	TRBV6-6	CATVGQGLYINQPQHF	TGTGCCACCGTCGGACAGGGGCTTTACATCAATCAGCCCCAGCATTTT
TRBD2	TRBJ2-5	few	TRBV30	CAWSLLAEYQETQYF	TGTGCCTGGAGTTTACTAGCGGAATACCAAGAGACCCAGTACTTC
TRBD2	TRBJ2-6	NA	TRBV4-3	CASSQDPLAAPGANVLTF	TGCGCCAGCAGCCAAGATCCCCTAGCGGCACCTGGGGCCAACGTCCTGACTTTC
TRBD2	TRBJ2-7	NA	TRBV6-6	CASSNRTSGSYEQYF	TGTGCCAGCAGTAACCGGACTAGCGGGAGTTACGAGCAGTACTTC
TRBD1	TRBJ1-2	few	TRBV2	CASSNGQGRTVNYGYTF	TGTGCCAGCAGCAATGGACAGGGTCGAACCGTAAACTATGGCTACACCTTC
TRBD2	TRBJ2-7	NA	TRBV9	CASSGRTSGYEQYF	TGTGCCAGCAGCGGGAGGACTAGCGGCTACGAGCAGTACTTC